The TCR beta chain under discussion was sequenced for a study of human T cells and chemical hapten exposure. TCRdb reanalysed the RACE reads using MiXCR and keeps one entry per CDR3 protein. This table holds 150,000 to 200,000 distinct CDR3 sequences, roughly a quarter found once. V lost 3 bases, J lost 1 base, and 10 bases lay in between. CDR3 size: 14 residues. Germline CDR1 and CDR2: SGHRS and YFSETQ. Described time point: patch test 3, about 24 weeks after DPC sensitization. The treatment here: therapeutic diphenylcyclopropenone sensitization with weekly scalp DPC. The clonotype originates from a woman in her thirties or forties with alopecia areata. Some clones in this sample may be carry-over from other donors' samples. The chain carries TRBV5-1 and TRBJ2-5, with D possibly TRBD1 on 5 matching bases. Sample: whole blood, taken in connection with sensitization to the hapten diphenylcyclopropenone (DPC). The CDR3 DNA follows: TGCGCCAGCAGCTCGACAGCTTTCCAAGAGACCCAGTACTTC. Translation: CASSSTAFQETQYF.